This TCR beta chain comes out of a study of blood T cell repertoires in COVID-19. Study overall: There were acute and convalescent COVID-19 samples, and they came from the United States, Italy and Spain. T cells, B-cell-depleted T cells, or PBMCs provided the cDNA or gDNA that served as material.

This CDR3 has 13 amino acids. Deletions cut 6 bases from V and 5 bases from J, with 12 bases between. Germline CDR1 and CDR2: LNHDA and SQIVND (reference sequence). In the original workflow: The authors estimated nucleated cell counts from reference gene primer amplification. This table comes from immunoSEQ multiplex PCR, and its TCRdb copy is limited to in-frame clones, with some not included. For V, J and clone size, that table is used; D and trimming come from the DNA. The profile shows over 50,000 clones, approximately 88% of them singletons. This receptor was identified in a human donor in a cohort sampled during active COVID-19. This chain connects TRBV19 to TRBJ2-3; weak D call: TRBD2 (5 bases). The source material was peripheral blood. The CDR3 coding sequence is TGTGCCAGTAGACCCCCCGGGGTAGATACGCAGTATTTT. It yields the protein CASRPPGVDTQYF.